This TCR beta chain was found in a study of cytomegalovirus exposure and HLA in healthy donors. The CDR3 has 12 residues. Trimming stripped 3 bases from V and 8 bases from J, with 11 bases between. CDR1 is SGHRS, CDR2 YFSETQ, per germline. Primers: 60 Vbeta forward and 13 Jbeta reverse. Produced via immunoSEQ multiplex PCR; TCRdb's table is partial and in-frame only. Counted here are around 140,000 clones, about 74% occurring once; the ten biggest clones make up about 1%. Material for sequencing was PBMCs. The clonotype comes from a woman aged 60-75 years in good health and CMV-seronegative. The chain employs TRBV5-1 and TRBJ1-2; D is uncertain. The CDR3 DNA follows: TGCGCCAGCAGCTGGGAGGCGGAGGGCTACACCTTC. Its translation: CASSWEAEGYTF.